This T cell receptor beta chain was identified during a study of post-analysis software for immune sequencing data. Across the whole study: The disease courses covered relapsing-remitting, secondary progressive and progressive-relapsing multiple sclerosis. Study-wide findings and caveats: Relative to controls, patients had a few TRBV segments at higher frequency, with TRBV5-6, TRBV5-1 and TRBV20-1 among these. Controls had significantly higher normalized Chao1 diversity than multiple sclerosis patients.

The germline CDR1 and CDR2 sequences are SGHDT and YYEEEE. V lost 0 bases to trimming and J lost 4 bases, with 10 bases between them. CDR3 size: 14 residues. A note on this clonotype: Its matching antigen is unknown.

Unique molecular identifiers featured in each of the TCR beta cDNA libraries. Input populations of 1 to 10 million T cells gave rise to approximately 480,000 cDNA molecules. From the PCR reads, TCRdb called clonotypes with MiXCR, one entry per CDR3 protein. The sample carries about 170,000 distinct CDR3 sequences, 25% to 35% recorded once. This TCR was sampled from a girl aged 10 to 17 with multiple sclerosis. What was sequenced was blood. V is TRBV5-6 and J is TRBJ2-5; D might be TRBD2 (6 bases). The CDR3 DNA sequence: TGTGCCAGCAGCTTGGAGGCTAGCGTAGAGACCCAGTACTTC. Translation: CASSLEASVETQYF.